Shown below are 8 T cell receptor beta chains from a single sample sequenced in a study of T cell responses to AZD1222 COVID-19 vaccine. Sequenced by immunoSEQ multiplex PCR; TCRdb stores in-frame clones only, minus some. This repertoire shows about 120,000 clones, about 90% found once; its top ten account for roughly 1.4%. The sequenced sample was peripheral blood, obtained 28 days after the second AZD1222 dose. The receptors here all came from an adult who received the AZD1222 COVID-19 vaccine.

The chain uses TRBV5-1 and TRBJ2-2; 11 positions agree with TRBD2. The CDR3 extends over 18 amino acids. V lost 1 base to trimming and J lost 5 bases; unmatched junction nucleotides: 10. CDR1 SGHRS and CDR2 YFSETQ come from the germline V gene. CDR3 coding DNA: TGCGCCAGCAGCTTGAGGACGCTAGCGGGAGGTGGTACCGGGGAGCTGTTTTTT. Protein sequence: CASSLRTLAGGGTGELFF. The complete variable domain, with remaining parts taken from reference TRBV5-1 and TRBJ2-2, reads KAGVTQTPRYLIKTRGQQVTLSCSPISGHRSVSWYQQTPGQGLQFLFEYFSETQRNKGNFPGRFSGRQFSNSRSEMNVSTLELGDSALYLCASSLRTLAGGGTGELFFGEGSRLTVL.

The gene calls are TRBV3-1 (or the pseudogene TRBV3-2) and TRBJ2-2, with a possible D match to TRBD1 (6 bases). Germline V gives CDR1 LGHDT, CDR2 YNNKEL (reference sequence). V shed 7 bases and J shed 1 base, with 13 bases lying between them. The CDR3 runs 15 residues. The chain's CDR3 is CASNNRELNTGELFF. CDR3 coding DNA: TGTGCCAGCAACAACAGGGAGTTGAACACCGGGGAGCTGTTTTTT.

The genes are TRBV27 and TRBJ2-1, with D possibly matching TRBD1 (5 bases). The germline CDR1 and CDR2 sequences are MNHEY and SMNVEV (reference sequence). The CDR3 is 17 amino acids. The V gene lost 6 bases and the J gene lost 1 base, with 19 bases spanning the gap. CDR3 region: CASSTTWQGRSYNEQFF. For the CDR3, the DNA is TGTGCCAGCAGCACAACATGGCAGGGAAGATCCTACAATGAGCAGTTCTTC.

CDR3 nucleotide sequence: TGTGCCAGCAGCTTACCGGAGGGGAGAACAGGGGATGAGCAGTTCTTC. This sequence encodes CASSLPEGRTGDEQFF. The chain uses TRBV7-3 and TRBJ2-1; tentative D call: TRBD1 (7 bases). V lost 2 bases, J lost 8 bases, and 19 bases lay in between. CDR3 length: 16 amino acids. CDR1 is SGHTA, CDR2 FQGTGA, per germline.

This sequence joins TRBV11-2 and TRBJ2-7, with 8 bases fitting TRBD2. The CDR3 extends over 14 amino acids. Trimming at V came to 1 base and at J to 2 bases, leaving 1 base not matched to a gene. Germline V lookup: CDR1 SGHAT, CDR2 FQNNGV. CDR3 sequence reads: CASSLGGGTYEQYF. As DNA, the CDR3 is TGTGCCAGCAGCTTAGGCGGGGGGACCTACGAGCAGTACTTC.

The chain carries TRBV5-6 and TRBJ2-7, with 10 bases fitting TRBD2. The ends lost 0 bases at V and 3 bases at J; junction bases unmatched: 0. Per germline, CDR1 SGHDT and CDR2 YYEEEE. CDR3 length equals 14 residues. The CDR3 protein is CASSLGTSGYEQYF. The CDR3 DNA reads as TGTGCCAGCAGCTTGGGGACTAGCGGCTACGAGCAGTACTTC.

This sequence joins TRBV3-1 (or the pseudogene TRBV3-2) and TRBJ1-3, with no clear D. V lost 3 bases and J 2 bases, leaving 17 bases between the germline ends. The CDR3 is 17 residues long. CDR1 is LGHDT and CDR2 is YNNKEL in the germline V gene (reference sequence). CDR3 sequence: CASSHFNPGIPGNTIYF. The CDR3 DNA reads TGTGCCAGCAGCCACTTTAATCCGGGGATTCCTGGAAACACCATATATTTT.

This rearrangement joins TRBV6-5 to TRBJ2-1; D is possibly TRBD1 or TRBD2 (5 bases each). The CDR3 totals 14 residues. V was cut by 6 bases and J by 5 bases, with 14 bases left in between. Germline V lookup: CDR1 MNHEY, CDR2 SVGAGI. DNA for the CDR3: TGTGCCAGCAGAGGGACGGAGGAAAACAATGAGCAGTTCTTC. Translated: CASRGTEENNEQFF.